Presented here are 14 T cell receptor beta chains from one specimen sequenced in a study of T cells in Graves' hyperthyroidism and ophthalmopathy. Amplification targeted TCR beta CDR3 regions from RNA transcripts. The primer set for the first-round RT-PCR of the TCR CDR3 was HTBI. TCRdb processed the multiplex PCR reads anew with MiXCR; each CDR3 protein has one entry. The sample has about half a million distinct CDR3 sequences, 15% to 20% seen once. Sequencing was done on a sample of blood. The source of these receptors is a man in his forties with Graves' ophthalmopathy.

This clonotype occurred many times. V and J are TRBV27 and TRBJ2-7; 15 bases are shared with TRBD2. The germline V gene encodes CDR1 MNHEY and CDR2 SMNVEV (reference sequence). The J segment lost 6 bases and the V segment lost 5 bases, leaving 5 bases of the junction unmatched. This CDR3 is built from 15 residues. CDR3 residues: CASSLWTSGRGEQYF. The DNA of the CDR3 is TGTGCCAGCAGTCTATGGACTAGCGGGAGGGGCGAGCAGTACTTC.

This clonotype was counted only a few times. This chain links TRBV15 with TRBJ2-3; no definite D call. There are 16 residues in the CDR3. Trimming pared 4 bases from V and 1 base from J, leaving 15 bases between. Germline V lookup: CDR1 LNHNV, CDR2 YYDKDF (reference sequence). The CDR3 region has the DNA TGTGCCACCAGCAATAAAAGGTCTCCCGGCACAGATACGCAGTATTTT. Its protein is CATSNKRSPGTDTQYF.

This clonotype was recorded a few times. J is TRBJ2-5 and V is TRBV7-8, with a weak D call TRBD1 (6 bases). Deletions cut 1 base from V and 5 bases from J, with 17 bases between. Germline V gene sequence: CDR1 SGHVS, CDR2 FQNEAQ. This CDR3 comprises 16 residues. The CDR3 sequence: CASSLVAVRRGETQYF. The DNA of the CDR3 is TGTGCCAGCAGCTTAGTGGCGGTTAGAAGGGGGGAGACCCAGTACTTC.

Ten or more counts support this clonotype. CDR3 sequence: CASSPLPGAVEQYF. The DNA for the CDR3 is TGTGCCAGCAGTCCGCTCCCAGGGGCGGTCGAGCAGTACTTC. V gene TRBV27 combines with J gene TRBJ2-7; tentative D call: TRBD1 (6 bases). From germline, CDR1 is MNHEY and CDR2 SMNVEV (reference sequence). V was cut by 5 bases and J by 6 bases, with 17 bases left in between. The CDR3 sequence is 14 residues long.

This clonotype was seen many times. V and J are TRBV30 and TRBJ2-2; D not certain. Germline V gives CDR1 GTSNPN, CDR2 SVGIG (reference sequence). V gave up 0 bases and J gave up 7 bases, with 6 bases separating them. This CDR3 contains 12 residues. CDR3 DNA: TGTGCCTGGAGTGTACCGGGCGGGGAGCTGTTTTTT. Amino acids: CAWSVPGGELFF.

This clonotype has a handful of counts. The chain recombines TRBV19 with TRBJ2-1, with a weak D call TRBD2 (5 bases). Germline V gene data show CDR1 as LNHDA and CDR2 as SQIVND (reference sequence). The CDR3 length is 17 residues. Trimming took off 7 bases at V and 3 bases at J, with 22 bases between the two ends. The CDR3 protein is CASMSRTDSRNYNEQFF. In nucleotides, the CDR3 is TGTGCCAGTATGTCCAGGACTGACTCCAGAAACTACAATGAGCAGTTCTTC.

J is TRBJ2-3 and V is TRBV9; D might be TRBD2 (5 bases). V was pared by 0 bases and J by 3 bases, with 17 bases between. CDR1 and CDR2 from the germline V gene are SGDLS and YYNGEE. The CDR3 loop spans 17 amino acids. CDR3 residues: CASSVEPSAVFTDTQYF. CDR3 coding DNA: TGTGCCAGCAGCGTAGAGCCCTCAGCGGTGTTTACAGATACGCAGTATTTT.

This clonotype was detected a few times. The rearrangement links TRBV28 to TRBJ2-3; 8 bases fit TRBD2. The V segment lost 5 bases and the J segment 4 bases; nucleotides outside the gene matches: 8. The V gene's germline CDR1 is MDHEN and CDR2 SYDVKM. This CDR3 comprises 15 residues. The CDR3 protein is CASSVSGKSADTQYF. CDR3 coding DNA: TGTGCCAGCAGTGTTAGCGGGAAGTCAGCAGATACGCAGTATTTT.

This clonotype was detected only a few times. The chain uses TRBV20-1 and TRBJ2-1, with D unclear. V was pared by 3 bases and J by 9 bases, with 18 bases between. CDR3 length: 14 residues. Looked up from germline, CDR1 is DFQATT and CDR2 is SNEGSKA (reference sequence). DNA for the CDR3: TGCAGTGCTAGGGGCGTCGACGGTCGGGTTGAGCAGTTCTTC. Protein product: CSARGVDGRVEQFF.

This clonotype was recorded at least ten times. The chain joins TRBV2 to TRBJ1-1; tentatively, D is TRBD1 (5 bases). Germline CDR1 is SNHLY and CDR2 is FYNNEI. The CDR3 is 12 residues long. V lost 9 bases, J lost 7 bases, and 15 bases lay in between. Here the CDR3 reads CASSRGAVEAFF. For the CDR3, the DNA is TGTGCCAGTAGCCGGGGCGCAGTTGAAGCTTTCTTT. Full variable domain (missing parts from reference TRBV2 and TRBJ1-1): EPEVTQTPSHQVTQMGQEVILRCVPISNHLYFYWYRQILGQKVEFLVSFYNNEISEKSEIFDDQFSVERPDGSNFTLKIRSTKLEDSAMYFCASSRGAVEAFFGQGTRLTVV.

Many counts were recorded for this clonotype. V and J are TRBV2 and TRBJ2-5, with 14 bases that match TRBD2. Germline values: CDR1 SNHLY, CDR2 FYNNEI. Trimming at V came to 7 bases and at J to 4 bases, leaving 5 bases not matched to a gene. This CDR3 has 15 residues. As DNA, the CDR3 is TGTGCCAGCACGAGGACTAGCGGGGGGTCAGAGACCCAGTACTTC. Encoded protein: CASTRTSGGSETQYF.

This sequence joins TRBV5-1 and TRBJ2-3; 14 nucleotides match TRBD2. This CDR3 has 16 amino acids. Trimming removed 4 bases from V and 9 bases from J; junction bases left unmatched: 10. Germline loops: CDR1 SGHRS, CDR2 YFSETQ. CDR3 sequence (DNA): TGCGCCAGCAGCCGCGGGACTAGCGGGAGAGGGGCGACGCAGTATTTT. Translating gives CASSRGTSGRGATQYF.

The sample holds a few counts of this clonotype. The genes are TRBV18 and TRBJ2-7; TRBD1 or TRBD2 may be the D gene (7 bases each). This CDR3 is built from 15 residues. V shed 8 bases and J shed 3 bases, with 20 bases lying between them. Germline CDR1 and CDR2: KGHSH and LQKENI. Here the CDR3 reads CASLAEGRGHYEQYF. The CDR3 DNA sequence: TGTGCCAGCCTTGCTGAGGGGAGGGGGCACTACGAGCAGTACTTC.

The CDR3 is CATTAGSDSEEQYF. The DNA of the CDR3 is TGTGCCACGACGGCAGGGAGCGATTCGGAAGAGCAGTACTTC. This chain connects TRBV28 to TRBJ2-7; perhaps D is TRBD1 or TRBD2 (5 bases each). CDR1 is MDHEN and CDR2 is SYDVKM in the germline V gene. With 10 bases removed from V and 7 bases from J, the gap between germline ends came to 23 bases. CDR3 length: 14 amino acids.